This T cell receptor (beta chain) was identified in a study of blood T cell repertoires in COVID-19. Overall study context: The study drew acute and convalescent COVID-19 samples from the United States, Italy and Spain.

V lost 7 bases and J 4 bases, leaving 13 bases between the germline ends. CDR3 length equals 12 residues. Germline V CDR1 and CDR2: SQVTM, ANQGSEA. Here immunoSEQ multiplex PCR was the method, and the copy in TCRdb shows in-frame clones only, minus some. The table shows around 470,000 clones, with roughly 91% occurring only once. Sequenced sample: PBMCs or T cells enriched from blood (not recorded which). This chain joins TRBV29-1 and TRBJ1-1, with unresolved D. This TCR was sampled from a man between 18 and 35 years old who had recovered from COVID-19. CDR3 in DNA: TGCAGCGGTACACCGACGGGCACTGAAGCTTTCTTT. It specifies CSGTPTGTEAFF.